A selection of T cell receptor beta chains follows, all from one sample in a study of T-cell memory formation after mild COVID-19. Using its own MiXCR run on the 5' RACE reads, TCRdb lists one record per CDR3 protein. The data show under 50,000 distinct CDR3 sequences, less than 35% seen once. The sequenced sample consisted of PBMCs or a T cell subset sorted from them (not recorded which). Receptors were obtained from a man aged 18 to 29 who had mild COVID-19 (a few samples of this study predate the infection). Cell type and time point are not known. The CDR3 runs from the conserved cysteine through the conserved F or W. D genes are given only for firm matches. Part of the rows lack a size; the others show once, few, many or a class for expanded clones.

d_call	clone_size	v_call	j_call	cdr3_nt	cdr3_aa
TRBD1	few	TRBV28	TRBJ2-2	TGTGCCAGCATTGGACAGGGAATCGGGGAGCTGTTTTTT	CASIGQGIGELFF
.	.	TRBV5-1	TRBJ2-3	TGCGCCAGCATCGACGGAGCCGGCACAGATACGCAGTATTTT	CASIDGAGTDTQYF
.	.	TRBV4-3	TRBJ2-2	TGCGCCAGCAGCCAAGAAGACACCGGGGAGCTGTTTTTT	CASSQEDTGELFF
.	.	TRBV29-1	TRBJ2-1	TGCAGCGTGATGGATGAGCAGTTCTTC	CSVMDEQFF
.	few	TRBV6-5	TRBJ2-5	TGTGCCAGCAGTCCCGACATACGGGAGACCCAGTACTTC	CASSPDIRETQYF
.	few	TRBV5-1	TRBJ2-7	TGCGCCAGCAGCCTGGGGATCTCCGGCTACGAGCAGTACTTC	CASSLGISGYEQYF
.	.	TRBV6-2/TRBV6-3	TRBJ2-7	TGTGCCAGCAGTTACCGCTTTTACGAGCAGTACTTC	CASSYRFYEQYF
TRBD2	few	TRBV4-3	TRBJ2-1	TGCGCCAGCAGCCAAGATGTACTAGCGGGGTTGAATGAGCAGTTCTTC	CASSQDVLAGLNEQFF
TRBD1	few	TRBV12-3/TRBV12-4	TRBJ2-7	TGTGCCAGCACAGGCGGGACAGGGGGCTACGAGCAGTACTTC	CASTGGTGGYEQYF
.	once	TRBV25-1	TRBJ1-1	TGTGCCAGCAGTGTAGCTGGGGTACGAGGGAACACTGAAGCTTTCTTT	CASSVAGVRGNTEAFF
.	.	TRBV4-3	TRBJ2-1	TGCGCCAGCAGCCAAGATGGGCCTCACAATGAGCAGTTCTTC	CASSQDGPHNEQFF
.	.	TRBV19	TRBJ2-1	TGTGCCAGTTCGCGACAGATTTACAATGAGCAGTTCTTC	CASSRQIYNEQFF
.	few	TRBV4-3	TRBJ2-5	TGCGCCAGCAGCCAAGACATACCAGGCACTCAAGAGACCCAGTACTTC	CASSQDIPGTQETQYF
.	.	TRBV10-3	TRBJ2-1	TGTGCCATCACCGACCCAAGGAATGAGCAGTTCTTC	CAITDPRNEQFF
TRBD2	few	TRBV5-1	TRBJ2-3	TGCGCCAGCAGCACCAACGGCCTAGCGGGCGCCCGGCCCGGGGAAGATACGCAGTATTTT	CASSTNGLAGARPGEDTQYF
.	few	TRBV7-3	TRBJ2-7	TGTGCCAGCAGCTTAGGGCAGGGCATAGTCTACGAGCAGTACTTC	CASSLGQGIVYEQYF
.	.	TRBV7-9	TRBJ2-7	TGTGCCAGCAGCCCGATGGACTCTTACGAGCAGTACTTC	CASSPMDSYEQYF
.	.	TRBV24-1	TRBJ1-2	TGTGCCACCAGTGATTTGCTACAGGGAAATGGCTACACCTTC	CATSDLLQGNGYTF
.	many	TRBV18	TRBJ2-7	TGTGCCAGCTCACCAGAGCTGGCCGAGTACGAGCAGTACTTC	CASSPELAEYEQYF
TRBD1	.	TRBV6-5	TRBJ1-2	TGTGCCAGCAGTACGACAGGGGACTATGGCTACACCTTC	CASSTTGDYGYTF
TRBD2	few	TRBV6-1	TRBJ2-2	TGTGCCAGCAGTGAGGGACTAGCGGCCACCGGGGAGCTGTTTTTT	CASSEGLAATGELFF
TRBD1	few	TRBV12-3/TRBV12-4	TRBJ2-2	TGTGCCAGCAGCCTCCCTGACAGGGTCCCCGGGGAGCTGTTTTTT	CASSLPDRVPGELFF
.	few	TRBV20-1	TRBJ2-1	TGCAGTGCTATAAGCATAGGAGGCAGGGGCTACAATGAGCAGTTCTTC	CSAISIGGRGYNEQFF
.	few	TRBV7-3	TRBJ2-7	TGTGCCCAAAACCGGGCAGGGCTCTACGAGCAGTACTTC	CAQNRAGLYEQYF
TRBD1	few	TRBV7-9	TRBJ1-2	TGTGCCAGCAGCCCGACAGGGACTAACTATGGCTACACCTTC	CASSPTGTNYGYTF
.	.	TRBV2	TRBJ2-2	TGTGCCAGCAGGGACGTGGACAGACCCGCGAACACCGGGGAGCTGTTTTTT	CASRDVDRPANTGELFF
TRBD1	.	TRBV20-1	TRBJ2-5	TGCAGTGCTAGCCCAGCAGGACAGGGGAAAGAGACCCAGTACTTC	CSASPAGQGKETQYF
TRBD1	.	TRBV7-9	TRBJ2-7	TGTGCCAGCAGCTTACGACAGGGGACCGAGCAGTACTTC	CASSLRQGTEQYF
.	few	TRBV6-5	TRBJ2-2	TGTGCCAGCAGTTACGTCAGGGAGGACACCGGGGAGCTGTTTTTT	CASSYVREDTGELFF
.	.	TRBV20-1	TRBJ2-5	TGCAGTGCTAGAGATCTCACGGGGGCGCGTGAGACCCAGTACTTC	CSARDLTGARETQYF
.	.	TRBV11-2	TRBJ1-1	TGTGCCAGCAGCTCTCCGGTTGACACTGAAGCTTTCTTT	CASSSPVDTEAFF
.	many	TRBV27	TRBJ2-7	TGTGCCAGCAGTCGTGCCGGGACCTACTACGAGCAGTACTTC	CASSRAGTYYEQYF
.	few	TRBV4-3	TRBJ2-2	TGCGCCAGCAGCCCCCCCAGGAACACCGGGGAGCTGTTTTTT	CASSPPRNTGELFF
.	.	TRBV9	TRBJ2-7	TGTGCCAGCAGCCCTGGTGGTACCTACGAGCAGTACTTC	CASSPGGTYEQYF
.	.	TRBV20-1	TRBJ2-3	TGCAGTGCCCCACATGACAGACGCACAGATACGCAGTATTTT	CSAPHDRRTDTQYF
TRBD1	.	TRBV4-3	TRBJ1-4	TGCGCCAGCAGCCAACTGGGACAGGGAAGCGTAAAACTGTTTTTT	CASSQLGQGSVKLFF
.	.	TRBV6-6	TRBJ2-1	TGTGCCAGCACCCCGGGACAGCGGGGATACAATGAGCAGTTCTTC	CASTPGQRGYNEQFF
.	.	TRBV7-9	TRBJ1-5	TGTGCCAGCAGCTTAGTGGGTCAGCCCCAGCATTTT	CASSLVGQPQHF
.	.	TRBV12-3/TRBV12-4	TRBJ1-4	TGTGCCAGCAGTTTAGTGGGGGCGCAGAATGAAAAACTGTTTTTT	CASSLVGAQNEKLFF
.	.	TRBV28	TRBJ2-3	TGTGCCAGCAGTGAAGGTTGGGATACGCAGTATTTT	CASSEGWDTQYF
.	few	TRBV27	TRBJ2-1	TGTGCCAGCAGCTTAGGACGGAGCTCCTACAATGAGCAGTTCTTC	CASSLGRSSYNEQFF